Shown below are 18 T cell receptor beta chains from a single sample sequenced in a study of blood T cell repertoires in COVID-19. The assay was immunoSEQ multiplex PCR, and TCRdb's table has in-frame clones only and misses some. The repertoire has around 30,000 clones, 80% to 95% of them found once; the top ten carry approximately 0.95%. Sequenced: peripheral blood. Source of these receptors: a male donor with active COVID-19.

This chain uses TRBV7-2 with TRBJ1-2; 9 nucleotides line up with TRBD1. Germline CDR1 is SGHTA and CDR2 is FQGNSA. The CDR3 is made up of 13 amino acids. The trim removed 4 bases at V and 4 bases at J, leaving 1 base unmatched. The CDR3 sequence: CASSSTGGYGYTF. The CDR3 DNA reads TGTGCCAGCAGCTCGACAGGGGGCTATGGCTACACCTTC.

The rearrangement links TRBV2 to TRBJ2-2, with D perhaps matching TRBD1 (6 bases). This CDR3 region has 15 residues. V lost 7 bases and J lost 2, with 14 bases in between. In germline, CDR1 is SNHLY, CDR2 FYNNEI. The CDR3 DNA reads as TGTGCCAGCACCCCAGGGGCCACAAACACCGGGGAGCTGTTTTTT. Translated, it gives CASTPGATNTGELFF.

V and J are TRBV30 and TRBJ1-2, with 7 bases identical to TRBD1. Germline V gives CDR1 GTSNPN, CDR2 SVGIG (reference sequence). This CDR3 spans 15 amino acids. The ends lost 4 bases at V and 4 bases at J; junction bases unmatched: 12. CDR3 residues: CAWTRRDSSSYGYTF. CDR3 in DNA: TGTGCCTGGACACGCCGGGACAGTTCTTCCTATGGCTACACCTTC.

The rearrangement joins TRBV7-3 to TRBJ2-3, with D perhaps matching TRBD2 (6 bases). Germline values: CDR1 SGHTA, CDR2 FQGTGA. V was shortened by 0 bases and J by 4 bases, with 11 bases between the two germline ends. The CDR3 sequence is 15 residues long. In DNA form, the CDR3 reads TGTGCCAGCAGCTTAACAACCGGGGGTTCAGATACGCAGTATTTT. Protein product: CASSLTTGGSDTQYF. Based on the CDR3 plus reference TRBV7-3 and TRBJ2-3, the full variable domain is GAGVSQTPSNKVTEKGKYVELRCDPISGHTALYWYRQSLGQGPEFLIYFQGTGAADDSGLPNDRFFAVRPEGSVSTLKIQRTERGDSAVYLCASSLTTGGSDTQYFGPGTRLTVL.

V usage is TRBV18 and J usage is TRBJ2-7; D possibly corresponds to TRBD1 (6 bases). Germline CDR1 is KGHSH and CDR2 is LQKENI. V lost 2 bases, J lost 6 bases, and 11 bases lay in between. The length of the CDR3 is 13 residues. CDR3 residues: CASSPGQYGEQYF. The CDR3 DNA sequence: TGTGCCAGCTCACCAGGACAGTACGGCGAGCAGTACTTC.

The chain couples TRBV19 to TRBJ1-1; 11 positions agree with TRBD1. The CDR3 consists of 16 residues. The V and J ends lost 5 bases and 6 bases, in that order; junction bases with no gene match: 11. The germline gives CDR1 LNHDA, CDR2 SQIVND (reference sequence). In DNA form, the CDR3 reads TGTGCCAGTAGTTCAGGAGGACAGGGGGCCTCTCCTGAAGCTTTCTTT. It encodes CASSSGGQGASPEAFF.

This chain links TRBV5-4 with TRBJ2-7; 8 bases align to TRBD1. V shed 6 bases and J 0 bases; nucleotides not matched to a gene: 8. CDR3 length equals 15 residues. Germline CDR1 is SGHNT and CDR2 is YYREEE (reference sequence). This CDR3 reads CASTGQGKGSYEQYF. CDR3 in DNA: TGTGCCAGCACCGGACAGGGTAAAGGCTCCTACGAGCAGTACTTC.

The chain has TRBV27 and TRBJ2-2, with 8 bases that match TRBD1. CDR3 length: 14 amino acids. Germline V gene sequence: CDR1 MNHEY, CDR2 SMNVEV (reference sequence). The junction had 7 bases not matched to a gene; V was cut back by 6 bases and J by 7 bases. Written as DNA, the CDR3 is TGTGCCAGCAGACCAGGGGGCAGCGGCGGGGAGCTGTTTTTT. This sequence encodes CASRPGGSGGELFF.

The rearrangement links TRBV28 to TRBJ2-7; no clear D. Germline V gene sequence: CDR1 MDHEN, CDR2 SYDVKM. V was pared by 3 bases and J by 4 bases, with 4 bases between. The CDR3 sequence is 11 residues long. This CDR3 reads CASSFMYEQYF. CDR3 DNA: TGTGCCAGCAGTTTCATGTACGAGCAGTACTTC.

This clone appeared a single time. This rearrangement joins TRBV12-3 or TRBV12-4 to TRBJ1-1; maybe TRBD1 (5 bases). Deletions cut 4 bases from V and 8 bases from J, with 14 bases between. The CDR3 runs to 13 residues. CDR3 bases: TGTGCCAGCAGTTCCCGGCGGGGGTGGGAAGCTTTCTTT. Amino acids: CASSSRRGWEAFF.

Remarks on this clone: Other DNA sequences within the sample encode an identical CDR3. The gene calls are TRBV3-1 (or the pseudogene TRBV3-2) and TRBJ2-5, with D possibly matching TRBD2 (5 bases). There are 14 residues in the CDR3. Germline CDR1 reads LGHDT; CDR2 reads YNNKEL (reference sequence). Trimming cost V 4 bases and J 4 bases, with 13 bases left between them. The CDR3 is CASSPSGGGETQYF. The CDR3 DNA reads TGTGCCAGCAGCCCTTCTGGCGGAGGAGAGACCCAGTACTTC.

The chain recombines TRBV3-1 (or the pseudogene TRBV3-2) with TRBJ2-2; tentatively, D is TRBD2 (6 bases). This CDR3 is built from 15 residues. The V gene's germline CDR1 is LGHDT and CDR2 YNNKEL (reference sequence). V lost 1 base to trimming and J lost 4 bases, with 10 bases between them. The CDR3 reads CASSQGEEITGELFF. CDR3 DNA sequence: TGTGCCAGCAGCCAAGGGGAGGAAATCACCGGGGAGCTGTTTTTT.

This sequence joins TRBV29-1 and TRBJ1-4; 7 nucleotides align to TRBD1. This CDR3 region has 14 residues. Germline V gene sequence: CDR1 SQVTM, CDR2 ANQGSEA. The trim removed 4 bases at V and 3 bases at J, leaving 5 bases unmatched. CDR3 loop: CSVARQGANEKLFF. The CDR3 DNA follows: TGCAGCGTTGCCAGACAGGGTGCTAATGAAAAACTGTTTTTT.

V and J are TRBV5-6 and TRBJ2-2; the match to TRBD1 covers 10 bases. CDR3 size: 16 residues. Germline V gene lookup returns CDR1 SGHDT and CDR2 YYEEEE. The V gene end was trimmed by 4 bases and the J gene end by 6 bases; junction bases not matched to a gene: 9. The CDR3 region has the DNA TGTGCCAGCAGCCTCCTGGGACAGGGGACCTCCGGGGAGCTGTTTTTT. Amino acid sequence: CASSLLGQGTSGELFF.

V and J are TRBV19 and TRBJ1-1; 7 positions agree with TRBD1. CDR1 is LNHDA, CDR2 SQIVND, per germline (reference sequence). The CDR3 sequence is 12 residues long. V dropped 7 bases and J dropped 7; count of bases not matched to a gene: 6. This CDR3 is CASTTGWGEAFF. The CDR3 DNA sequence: TGTGCCAGTACGACAGGGTGGGGTGAAGCTTTCTTT.

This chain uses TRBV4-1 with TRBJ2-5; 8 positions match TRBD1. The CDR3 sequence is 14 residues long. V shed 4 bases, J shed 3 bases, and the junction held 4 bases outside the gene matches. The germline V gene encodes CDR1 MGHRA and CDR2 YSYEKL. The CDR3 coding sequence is TGCGCCAGCAGCCCTGGACAGGGCAAAGAGACCCAGTACTTC. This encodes CASSPGQGKETQYF.

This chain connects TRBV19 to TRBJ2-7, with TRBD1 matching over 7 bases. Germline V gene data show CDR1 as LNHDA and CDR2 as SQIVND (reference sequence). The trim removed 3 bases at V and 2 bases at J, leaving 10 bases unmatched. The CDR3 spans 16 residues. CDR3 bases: TGTGCCAGTAGTATGGGGACAGTACTAGGTCCCTACGAGCAGTACTTC. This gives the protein CASSMGTVLGPYEQYF.

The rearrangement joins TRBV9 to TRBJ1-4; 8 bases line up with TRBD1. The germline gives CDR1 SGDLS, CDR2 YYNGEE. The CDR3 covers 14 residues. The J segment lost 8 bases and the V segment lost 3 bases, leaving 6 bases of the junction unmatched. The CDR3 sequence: CASSARTGSEKLFF. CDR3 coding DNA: TGTGCCAGCAGCGCTCGGACAGGGAGCGAAAAACTGTTTTTT.